This T cell receptor (beta chain) was observed in a study of shared clonotypes between healthy human individuals. On sorted subsets, replicate PCRs used 200 to 250 ng DNA, or around 30,000 T cell genomes. This table comes from immunoSEQ multiplex PCR, and its TCRdb copy is limited to in-frame clones, with some not included. Seen here are around 2.1 million clones, roughly 91% observed once, and the top ten hold more than 1.5%. CD8 cells regarded as naive lacked CD45RO, were positively chosen for CCR7, and omitted terminally differentiated effector memory CD45RA+ cells. Donors comprised only Caucasian adults living in Nashville, Tennessee. The J segment lost 4 bases and the V segment lost 1 base, leaving 5 bases of the junction unmatched. Germline CDR1 reads LNHDA; CDR2 reads SQIVND (reference sequence). The CDR3 contains 15 residues.

Sequencing was performed on naive CD8+ T cells from PBMCs. The sequence was obtained from a man younger than 30 in good health. Some clones in this sample may be carry-over from other donors' samples. This chain uses TRBV19 with TRBJ1-1, with 8 bases that match TRBD1. In nucleotides, the CDR3 is TGTGCCAGTAGTATAGGCAGGGGGCTGGGCACTGAAGCTTTCTTT. It specifies CASSIGRGLGTEAFF. Variable domain in full (rest from reference TRBV19 and TRBJ1-1): DGGITQSPKYLFRKEGQNVTLSCEQNLNHDAMYWYRQDPGQGLRLIYYSQIVNDFQKGDIAEGYSVSREKKESFPLTVTSAQKNPTAFYLCASSIGRGLGTEAFFGQGTRLTVV.